This T cell receptor (beta chain) was profiled in a study of shared clonotypes between healthy human individuals. Study-wide results and caveats: Researchers sampled only blood; tissue repertoires likely differ.

It was CD45RO-negative cells, positively selected for CCR7, that made up naive CD8 cells, with terminally differentiated effector memory CD45RA+ cells excluded. Every donor was a Caucasian adult from Nashville, Tennessee. After removal of 4 bases from V and 3 bases from J, the junction contained 9 bases not matched to a gene. In germline, CDR1 is SGHDT, CDR2 YYEEEE. The CDR3 runs to 15 residues. Each cell subset's genomic DNA was divided evenly among several immunoSEQ plates. Profiled with immunoSEQ multiplex PCR; TCRdb holds only in-frame clones, not every one. The sample lists around 2,000,000 clones, approximately 95% occurring once. As regards this clone: Its cognate antigen is unknown.

The sequencing input was naive CD8+ T cells sorted from blood. This rearrangement joins TRBV5-6 to TRBJ2-5; 7 nucleotides line up with TRBD2. The sequence was obtained from a man between 18 and 29 years old in good health. The chain's CDR3 is CASSPLLAEKETQYF. CDR3 coding DNA: TGTGCCAGCAGCCCCCTGCTAGCGGAAAAAGAGACCCAGTACTTC. The full variable domain, rest sourced from reference TRBV5-6 and TRBJ2-5, is DAGVTQSPTHLIKTRGQQVTLRCSPKSGHDTVSWYQQALGQGPQFIFQYYEEEERQRGNFPDRFSGHQFPNYSSELNVNALLLGDSALYLCASSPLLAEKETQYFGPGTRLLVL.